This paragraph covers one T cell receptor (beta chain) sequence. What it recognizes is unknown. It was the 120-subject validation cohort, separate from the approximately 700-subject first cohort, to which the donors belonged. The length of the CDR3 is 14 residues. V lost 7 bases and J 7 bases, leaving 20 bases between the germline ends. Germline V lookup: CDR1 SNHLY, CDR2 FYNNEI. This record belongs to a study of cytomegalovirus exposure and HLA in healthy donors. Assay: immunoSEQ multiplex PCR; the TCRdb copy retains only in-frame clones and omits some. The profile covers under 250,000 clones, with around 87% appearing a single time and 1.5% to 2% taken by the ten largest. Findings of the study overall: CMV antigen specificity of a few CMV-associated chains was confirmed in vitro. While the bulk of TCR sequences proved rare, some public TCRs turned up in many donors.

The sequence was collected from a woman between 18 and 29 years old in good health and CMV-seropositive. V usage is TRBV2 and J usage is TRBJ2-7; D perhaps matches TRBD1 (5 bases). The sequencing input was PBMCs. In DNA form, the CDR3 reads TGTGCCAGCATCAAGGGTGGCAGGGTGAGGGAGCAGTACTTC. It yields the protein CASIKGGRVREQYF.